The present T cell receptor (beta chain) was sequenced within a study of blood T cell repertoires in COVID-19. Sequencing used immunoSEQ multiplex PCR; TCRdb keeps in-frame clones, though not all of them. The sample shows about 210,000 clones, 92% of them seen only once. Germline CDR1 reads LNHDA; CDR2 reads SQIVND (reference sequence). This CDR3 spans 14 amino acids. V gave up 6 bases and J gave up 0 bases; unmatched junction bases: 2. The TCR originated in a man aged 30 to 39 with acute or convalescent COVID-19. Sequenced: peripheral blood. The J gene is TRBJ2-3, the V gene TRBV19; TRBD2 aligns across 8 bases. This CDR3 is CASRLAGSTDTQYF. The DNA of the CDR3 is TGTGCCAGTAGATTAGCGGGGAGCACAGATACGCAGTATTTT.